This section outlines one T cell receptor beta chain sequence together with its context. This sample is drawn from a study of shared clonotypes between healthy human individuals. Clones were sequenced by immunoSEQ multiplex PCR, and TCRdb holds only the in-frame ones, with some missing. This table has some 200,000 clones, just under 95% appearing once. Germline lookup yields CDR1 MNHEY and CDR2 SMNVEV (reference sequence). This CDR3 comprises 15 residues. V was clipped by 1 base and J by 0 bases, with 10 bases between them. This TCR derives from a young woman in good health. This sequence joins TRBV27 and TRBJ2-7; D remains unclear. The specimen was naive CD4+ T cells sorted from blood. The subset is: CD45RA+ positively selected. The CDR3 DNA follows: TGTGCCAGCAGTTTATATCCCACGAGCTCCTACGAGCAGTACTTC. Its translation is CASSLYPTSSYEQYF.